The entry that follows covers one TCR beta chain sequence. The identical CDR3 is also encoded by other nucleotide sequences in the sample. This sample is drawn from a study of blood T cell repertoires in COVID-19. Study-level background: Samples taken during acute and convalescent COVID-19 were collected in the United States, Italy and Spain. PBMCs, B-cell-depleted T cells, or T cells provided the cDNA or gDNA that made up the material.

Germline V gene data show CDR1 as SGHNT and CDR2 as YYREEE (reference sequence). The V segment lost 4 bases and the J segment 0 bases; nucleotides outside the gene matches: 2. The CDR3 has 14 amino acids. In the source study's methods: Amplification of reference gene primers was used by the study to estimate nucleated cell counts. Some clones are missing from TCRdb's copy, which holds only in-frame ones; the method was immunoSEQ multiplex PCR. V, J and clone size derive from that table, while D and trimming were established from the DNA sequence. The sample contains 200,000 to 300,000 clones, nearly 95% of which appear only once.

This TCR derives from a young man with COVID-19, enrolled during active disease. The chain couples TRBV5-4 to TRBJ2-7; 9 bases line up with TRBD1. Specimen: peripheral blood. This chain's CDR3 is CASSRDRASYEQYF. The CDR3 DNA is TGTGCCAGCAGCCGGGACAGGGCCTCCTACGAGCAGTACTTC. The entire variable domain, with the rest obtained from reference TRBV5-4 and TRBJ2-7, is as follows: ETGVTQSPTHLIKTRGQQVTLRCSSQSGHNTVSWYQQALGQGPQFIFQYYREEENGRGNFPPRFSGLQFPNYSSELNVNALELDDSALYLCASSRDRASYEQYFGPGTRLTVT.